Shown below are 32 T cell receptor beta chains from a single sample sequenced in a study of shared clonotypes between healthy human individuals. The table came from immunoSEQ multiplex PCR; TCRdb's copy has only in-frame clones and leaves some out. The table has roughly 2,300,000 clones, about nine tenths seen once; the top ten hold 0.37%. Sequenced: naive CD4+ T cells from PBMCs. This sample's subset: CD45RA+ positively selected. The receptors derive from a man younger than 30 in good health. Some clones in this sample may be carry-over from other donors' samples.

This sequence joins TRBV6-1 and TRBJ2-1; D call uncertain. The V end was cut by 4 bases, the J end by 2 bases, with 9 bases between. The CDR3 loop spans 14 amino acids. The germline V gene encodes CDR1 MNHNS and CDR2 SASEGT. The CDR3: CASSAGATYNEQFF. The DNA of the CDR3 is TGTGCCAGCAGTGCCGGCGCAACCTACAATGAGCAGTTCTTC.

The chain employs TRBV5-1 and TRBJ1-1; D is ambiguous. The ends were cut back, 4 bases at V and 1 base at J, with 11 bases in the middle. The germline V gene encodes CDR1 SGHRS and CDR2 YFSETQ. This CDR3 has 14 residues. CDR3 sequence: CASSGVGRNTEAFF. The CDR3 DNA follows: TGCGCCAGCAGCGGGGTAGGTCGGAACACTGAAGCTTTCTTT.

The chain carries TRBV7-8 and TRBJ2-3, with 9 positions matching TRBD1. This CDR3 spans 15 amino acids. Unmatched junction bases numbered 4, after V lost 6 bases and J lost 0 bases. The germline V gene encodes CDR1 SGHVS and CDR2 FQNEAQ. The DNA for the CDR3 is TGTGCCAGCAGTCGGACAGGGGCGAGCACAGATACGCAGTATTTT. Translating gives CASSRTGASTDTQYF.

J is TRBJ2-2 and V is TRBV6-4, with D hard to call. V was trimmed by 5 bases and J by 2 bases, leaving 9 bases between them. Germline lookup yields CDR1 MRHNA and CDR2 SNTAGT. This CDR3 contains 14 residues. CDR3 sequence: CASSTTGNTGELFF. The CDR3 nucleotides read TGTGCCAGCAGTACAACGGGTAACACCGGGGAGCTGTTTTTT.

This CDR3 is CASSQEVIPKQFF. In DNA form, the CDR3 reads TGTGCCAGCAGCCAAGAGGTCATCCCGAAGCAGTTCTTC. V gene TRBV14 combines with J gene TRBJ2-1; the D is unclear. CDR1 is SGHDN, CDR2 FVKESK, per germline. This CDR3 is 13 amino acids long. Trimming stripped 0 bases from V and 11 bases from J, with 11 bases between.

The rearrangement joins TRBV4-1 to TRBJ2-2, with D unclear. Germline V lookup: CDR1 MGHRA, CDR2 YSYEKL. This CDR3 has 14 residues. Trimming took 3 bases from V and 1 from J, leaving 6 bases between them. The CDR3 region is CASSHTQNTGELFF. The CDR3 DNA sequence: TGCGCCAGCAGCCATACACAGAACACCGGGGAGCTGTTTTTT.

This chain links TRBV27 with TRBJ1-1; TRBD1 might be the D (5 bases). CDR1 is MNHEY, CDR2 SMNVEV, per germline (reference sequence). V dropped 2 bases and J dropped 8 bases, with 15 bases sitting between them. The CDR3 has 14 residues. CDR3: CASSLSAMGVEAFF. The DNA for the CDR3 is TGTGCCAGCAGTTTAAGCGCAATGGGGGTGGAAGCTTTCTTT.

This chain links TRBV28 with TRBJ2-3; TRBD2 aligns across 14 bases. The CDR3 has 15 residues. CDR1 is MDHEN and CDR2 is SYDVKM in the germline V gene. J was trimmed by 5 bases and V by 8 bases; bases with no gene match: 6. CDR3 coding DNA: TGTGCCAGCGAGCCCGGGACTAGCGGGAGAGATACGCAGTATTTT. This codes for CASEPGTSGRDTQYF.

CDR3 loop: CSAGRILSTDTQYF. The CDR3 nucleotides read TGCAGCGCCGGGAGGATCCTTAGCACAGATACGCAGTATTTT. V gene TRBV29-1 combines with J gene TRBJ2-3, with TRBD2 matching 7 bases. V was clipped by 7 bases and J by 0 bases; unmatched bases: 7. The CDR3 totals 14 residues. CDR1 is SQVTM and CDR2 is ANQGSEA in the germline V gene.

V gene TRBV7-5 combines with J gene TRBJ2-5; the table's D call, TRBD2, was not checked against the DNA. TRBV7-5 has pseudogene status. The CDR3 sequence is 20 residues long. CDR3 sequence (DNA): TGTGCCAGAAGCCACCCGGGGGACTCTTATAATGCCAGTCAAGGAGAGACCCAGTACTTC. The encoded protein is CARSHPGDSYNASQGETQYF.

The V and J genes are TRBV21-1 and TRBJ1-5. TRBV21-1 corresponds to a pseudogene. The CDR3 sequence is 16 residues long. The CDR3 loop is CASSKENRFLNQPQHF. The CDR3 DNA sequence: TGTGCCAGCAGCAAAGAGAATAGGTTTTTAAATCAGCCCCAGCATTTT.

The chain combines TRBV9 with TRBJ2-1, with TRBD2 matching over 13 bases. This CDR3 is 13 amino acids long. Germline CDR1 is SGDLS and CDR2 is YYNGEE. With V trimmed by 8 bases and J by 8 bases, 4 bases remained unmatched. Here the CDR3 reads CARRLAGGYEQFF. The CDR3 DNA is TGTGCCAGAAGACTAGCGGGAGGTTATGAGCAGTTCTTC. The complete variable domain, with remaining parts taken from reference TRBV9 and TRBJ2-1, reads DSGVTQTPKHLITATGQRVTLRCSPRSGDLSVYWYQQSLDQGLQFLIQYYNGEERAKGNILERFSAQQFPDLHSELNLSSLELGDSALYFCARRLAGGYEQFFGPGTRLTVL.

V is TRBV5-1 and J is TRBJ2-3; D uncertain. The germline V gene encodes CDR1 SGHRS and CDR2 YFSETQ. V lost 0 bases and J 2 bases, leaving 10 bases between the germline ends. This CDR3 region has 15 residues. The CDR3 sequence: CASSLVRSTTDTQYF. The CDR3 DNA is TGCGCCAGCAGCTTGGTTCGGTCGACCACAGATACGCAGTATTTT.

The rearrangement joins TRBV5-1 to TRBJ2-3, with a possible D match to TRBD1 (5 bases). The germline V gene encodes CDR1 SGHRS and CDR2 YFSETQ. CDR3 length: 16 amino acids. V lost 4 bases and J lost 3, with 18 bases in between. DNA of the CDR3: TGCGCCAGCAGCCCCAAGGGGCGCATCGGGACAGATACGCAGTATTTT. Translated, it gives CASSPKGRIGTDTQYF.

This rearrangement joins TRBV27 to TRBJ2-7; 9 positions match TRBD1. The CDR3 sequence is 14 residues long. Germline trimming cut 8 bases from V and 1 base from J; bases unmatched to any gene: 6. Germline V CDR1 and CDR2: MNHEY, SMNVEV (reference sequence). This CDR3 reads CASYSTGGSYEQYF. CDR3 sequence (DNA): TGTGCCAGCTACTCGACAGGGGGGTCCTACGAGCAGTACTTC.

J is TRBJ2-3 and V is TRBV28, with 9 bases identical to TRBD2. The germline gives CDR1 MDHEN, CDR2 SYDVKM. Trimming took 3 bases from V and 6 from J; bases not matched to a gene: 7. The CDR3 spans 15 residues. CDR3 residues: CASSFPREGLDTQYF. The CDR3 DNA reads as TGTGCCAGCAGTTTTCCGCGGGAGGGCCTGGATACGCAGTATTTT.

In DNA, the CDR3 is TGCGCCAGCAGCTTAGGGCGGGGGACAGTGAACACTGAAGCTTTCTTT. Protein product: CASSLGRGTVNTEAFF. V gene TRBV5-1 combines with J gene TRBJ1-1, with TRBD1 identical over 7 bases. The CDR3 sequence is 16 residues long. Germline trimming cut 2 bases from V and 0 bases from J; bases unmatched to any gene: 7. Germline V gene sequence: CDR1 SGHRS, CDR2 YFSETQ.

A note on this clone: The sample carries other DNA sequences with the same CDR3. The CDR3 is CASSVHTDTQYF. The CDR3 nucleotides are TGTGCCAGCAGCGTTCACACAGATACGCAGTATTTT. The chain uses TRBV9 and TRBJ2-3; D is unclear. Trimming shortened V by 2 bases and J by 2 bases, and 3 bases separated the two germline ends. From germline, CDR1 is SGDLS and CDR2 YYNGEE. The CDR3 has 12 residues.

The rearrangement links TRBV9 to TRBJ2-3, with TRBD2 matching 11 bases. This CDR3 region has 18 residues. Unmatched junction bases numbered 11, after V lost 0 bases and J lost 5 bases. Germline CDR1 reads SGDLS; CDR2 reads YYNGEE. CDR3 protein: CASSVGSGTSGSRDTQYF. The CDR3 DNA reads TGTGCCAGCAGCGTAGGGAGTGGGACTAGCGGCTCGAGAGATACGCAGTATTTT.

The chain combines TRBV25-1 with TRBJ1-4; maybe TRBD1 (5 bases). Germline loops: CDR1 MGHDK, CDR2 SYGVNS. CDR3 length equals 14 residues. V shed 3 bases and J shed 5 bases, with 10 bases lying between them. CDR3 loop: CASSEGRANEKLFF. CDR3 coding DNA: TGTGCCAGCAGTGAGGGCAGGGCCAATGAAAAACTGTTTTTT.

The count of this clone is one. V usage is TRBV6-1 and J usage is TRBJ2-5, with D unresolved. The V and J ends lost 6 bases and 1 base respectively, with 15 bases between them. The CDR3 contains 15 residues. CDR1 and CDR2 from the germline V gene are MNHNS and SASEGT. The CDR3 loop reads CASRPNGQSQETQYF. CDR3 coding DNA: TGTGCCAGCAGACCTAACGGGCAGTCCCAAGAGACCCAGTACTTC.

The rearrangement joins TRBV6-4 to TRBJ1-2; a weak D match, TRBD1 (5 bases). V shed 5 bases and J shed 1 base, with 14 bases lying between them. CDR1 and CDR2 from the germline V gene are MRHNA and SNTAGT. The CDR3 extends over 15 amino acids. The CDR3, as DNA: TGTGCCAGCAGTCCCCGGGAGGGGATTAACTATGGCTACACCTTC. Amino acids: CASSPREGINYGYTF.

The V gene is TRBV15, the J gene TRBJ1-2, with D possibly TRBD1 on 6 matching bases. The germline V and J ends were trimmed by 0 bases and 8 bases, with 16 bases remaining between them. This CDR3 spans 15 amino acids. Germline values: CDR1 LNHNV, CDR2 YYDKDF (reference sequence). The CDR3 is CATSRDVTLGGGYTF. The CDR3, as DNA: TGTGCCACCAGCAGAGATGTGACGTTGGGGGGCGGCTACACCTTC.

This rearrangement joins TRBV11-1 to TRBJ2-2; possibly TRBD1 or TRBD2 for D (5 bases each). The CDR3 totals 15 residues. The ends were cut back, 2 bases at V and 4 bases at J, with 11 bases in the middle. CDR1 is SGHAT and CDR2 is FQDESV in the germline V gene (reference sequence). The CDR3 reads CASSLRGAATGELFF. In nucleotides, the CDR3 is TGTGCCAGCAGCTTAAGGGGAGCCGCCACCGGGGAGCTGTTTTTT.

The rearrangement links TRBV28 to TRBJ1-2, with D hard to call. Germline-derived CDR1 and CDR2 are MDHEN and SYDVKM. Deletions cut 5 bases from V and 2 bases from J, with 12 bases between. The CDR3 totals 14 residues. The CDR3 DNA sequence: TGTGCCAGCAGTCCAGTGACGGGAAACTATGGCTACACCTTC. This translates into CASSPVTGNYGYTF.

This chain uses TRBV2 with TRBJ2-4, with no clear D. The germline V gene has CDR1 SNHLY and CDR2 FYNNEI. The ends were cut back, 2 bases at V and 0 bases at J, with 11 bases in the middle. There are 16 residues in the CDR3. The DNA for the CDR3 is TGTGCCAGCAGTGAATTGTCCTTAGAAGCCAAAAACATTCAGTACTTC. As protein: CASSELSLEAKNIQYF.

The V and J genes are TRBV9 and TRBJ2-5, with D unclear. The germline V gene has CDR1 SGDLS and CDR2 YYNGEE. The CDR3 covers 13 residues. The V gene lost 3 bases and the J gene lost 2 bases, with 8 bases spanning the gap. CDR3 DNA sequence: TGTGCCAGCAGCGAGAGGATACAAGAGACCCAGTACTTC. This gives the protein CASSERIQETQYF. The variable domain in full, with the rest retrieved from reference TRBV9 and TRBJ2-5, is DSGVTQTPKHLITATGQRVTLRCSPRSGDLSVYWYQQSLDQGLQFLIQYYNGEERAKGNILERFSAQQFPDLHSELNLSSLELGDSALYFCASSERIQETQYFGPGTRLLVL.

This clone has just a few counts. At the DNA level, this CDR3 is encoded by other sequences in the same sample as well. V usage is TRBV7-9 and J usage is TRBJ1-1; the D gene is possibly TRBD1 (5 bases). Germline V gene lookup returns CDR1 SEHNR and CDR2 FQNEAQ (reference sequence). This CDR3 is built from 13 residues. V lost 7 bases, J lost 5 bases, and 14 bases lay in between. CDR3 sequence: CASTRQGRTEAFF. The CDR3 nucleotides are TGTGCCAGCACCAGGCAGGGCAGAACTGAAGCTTTCTTT.

The gene calls are TRBV5-1 and TRBJ1-3; perhaps TRBD1 as D (5 bases). The V gene lost 7 bases and the J gene lost 4 bases, with 12 bases spanning the gap. Germline CDR1 reads SGHRS; CDR2 reads YFSETQ. The CDR3 spans 13 residues. CDR3 coding DNA: TGCGCCAGCGGGACCGATTGGGGAAACACCATATATTTT. This codes for CASGTDWGNTIYF.

This chain connects TRBV28 to TRBJ2-2, with D possibly being TRBD1 (6 bases). Trimming removed 1 base from V and 6 bases from J, with 12 bases in between. The length of the CDR3 is 15 residues. Germline V lookup: CDR1 MDHEN, CDR2 SYDVKM. For the CDR3, the DNA is TGTGCCAGCAGTTTATTTAAAGGGGGTGCCGGGGAGCTGTTTTTT. It translates to CASSLFKGGAGELFF.

The chain joins TRBV19 to TRBJ2-7, with D unclear. The ends were cut back, 0 bases at V and 6 bases at J, with 9 bases in the middle. This CDR3 comprises 13 residues. CDR1 is LNHDA, CDR2 SQIVND, per germline (reference sequence). For the CDR3, the DNA is TGTGCCAGTAGTATAGAGGCGTTAACCGAGCAGTACTTC. This gives the protein CASSIEALTEQYF.

The chain recombines TRBV4-1 with TRBJ1-2; D is unresolved. This CDR3 is 14 amino acids long. In germline, CDR1 is MGHRA, CDR2 YSYEKL. V lost 0 bases and J lost 2, with 7 bases in between. DNA of the CDR3: TGCGCCAGCAGCCAAGAAGCCAAGAACTATGGCTACACCTTC. Protein sequence: CASSQEAKNYGYTF.